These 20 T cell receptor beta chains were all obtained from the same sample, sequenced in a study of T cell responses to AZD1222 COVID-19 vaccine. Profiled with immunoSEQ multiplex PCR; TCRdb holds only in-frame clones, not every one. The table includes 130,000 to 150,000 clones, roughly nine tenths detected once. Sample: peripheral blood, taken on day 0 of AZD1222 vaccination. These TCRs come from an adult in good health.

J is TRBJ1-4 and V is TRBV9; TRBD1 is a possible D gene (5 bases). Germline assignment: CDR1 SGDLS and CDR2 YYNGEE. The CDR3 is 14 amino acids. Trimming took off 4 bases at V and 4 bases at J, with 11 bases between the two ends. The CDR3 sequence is CASSSDRFNEKLFF. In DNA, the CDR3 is TGTGCCAGCAGCTCCGACAGATTTAATGAAAAACTGTTTTTT.

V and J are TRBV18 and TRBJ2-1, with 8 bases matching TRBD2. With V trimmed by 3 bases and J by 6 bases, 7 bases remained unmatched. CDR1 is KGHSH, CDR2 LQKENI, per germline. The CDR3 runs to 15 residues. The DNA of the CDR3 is TGTGCCAGCTCACCGACGGGAGGGCCGGTCAATGAGCAGTTCTTC. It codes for CASSPTGGPVNEQFF.

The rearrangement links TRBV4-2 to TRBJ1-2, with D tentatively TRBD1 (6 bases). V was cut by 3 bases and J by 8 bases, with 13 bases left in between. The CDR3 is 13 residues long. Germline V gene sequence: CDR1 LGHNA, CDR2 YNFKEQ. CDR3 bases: TGTGCCAGCAGCCACCTGGACAGCCGAGGCTACACCTTC. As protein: CASSHLDSRGYTF.

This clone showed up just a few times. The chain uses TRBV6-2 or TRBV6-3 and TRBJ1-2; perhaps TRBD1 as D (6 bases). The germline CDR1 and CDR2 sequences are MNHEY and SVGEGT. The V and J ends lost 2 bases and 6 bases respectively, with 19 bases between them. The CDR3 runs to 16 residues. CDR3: CASSYGGSTGRDGYTF. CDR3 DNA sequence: TGTGCCAGCAGTTACGGGGGCTCGACGGGGCGAGATGGCTACACCTTC.

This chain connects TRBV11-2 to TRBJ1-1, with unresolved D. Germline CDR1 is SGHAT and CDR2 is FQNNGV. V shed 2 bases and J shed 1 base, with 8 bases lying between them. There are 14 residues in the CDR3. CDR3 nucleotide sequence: TGTGCCAGCAGCTTAATGTGGGAGAACACTGAAGCTTTCTTT. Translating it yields CASSLMWENTEAFF.

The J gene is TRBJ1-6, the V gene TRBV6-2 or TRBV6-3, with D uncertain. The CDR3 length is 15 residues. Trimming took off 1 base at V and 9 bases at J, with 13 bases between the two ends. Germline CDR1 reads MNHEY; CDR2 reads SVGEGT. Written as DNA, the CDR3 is TGTGCCAGCAGTTACTACGCGGGATTGAGTTCACCCCTCCACTTT. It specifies CASSYYAGLSSPLHF.

The CDR3 bases are TGTGCCAGCAGTGGACTAGCCCCGGTAAAGGGCAATGAGCAGTTCTTC. This codes for CASSGLAPVKGNEQFF. The chain joins TRBV2 to TRBJ2-1, with 7 positions matching TRBD2. The V segment lost 4 bases and the J segment 6 bases; nucleotides outside the gene matches: 12. The CDR3 sequence is 16 residues long. The V gene's germline CDR1 is SNHLY and CDR2 FYNNEI.

The CDR3 loop reads CASSTLHLAGGTTEQYF. As DNA, the CDR3 is TGTGCCAGCAGCACCCTCCACCTAGCGGGGGGGACGACCGAGCAGTACTTC. This chain links TRBV5-4 with TRBJ2-7; 12 bases fit TRBD2. J was trimmed by 6 bases and V by 4 bases; bases with no gene match: 14. Per germline, CDR1 SGHNT and CDR2 YYREEE (reference sequence). CDR3 length: 17 amino acids.

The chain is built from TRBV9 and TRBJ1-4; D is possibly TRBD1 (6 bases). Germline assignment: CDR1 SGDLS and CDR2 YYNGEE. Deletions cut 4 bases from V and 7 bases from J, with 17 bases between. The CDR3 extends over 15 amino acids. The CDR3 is CASSSLGGGIEKLFF. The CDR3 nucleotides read TGTGCCAGCAGCTCTCTAGGAGGGGGAATTGAAAAACTGTTTTTT.

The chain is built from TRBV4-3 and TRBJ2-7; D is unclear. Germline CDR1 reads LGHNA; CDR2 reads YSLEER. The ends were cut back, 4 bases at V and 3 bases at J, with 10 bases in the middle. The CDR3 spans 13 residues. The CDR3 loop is CASSPGPSYEQYF. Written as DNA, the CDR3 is TGCGCCAGCAGCCCTGGGCCTAGCTACGAGCAGTACTTC.

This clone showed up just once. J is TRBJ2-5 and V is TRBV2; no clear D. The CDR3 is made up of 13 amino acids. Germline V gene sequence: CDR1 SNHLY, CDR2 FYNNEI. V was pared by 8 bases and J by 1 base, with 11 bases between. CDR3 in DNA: TGTGCCAGCTCTAGAAACGTCCAAGAGACCCAGTACTTC. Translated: CASSRNVQETQYF.

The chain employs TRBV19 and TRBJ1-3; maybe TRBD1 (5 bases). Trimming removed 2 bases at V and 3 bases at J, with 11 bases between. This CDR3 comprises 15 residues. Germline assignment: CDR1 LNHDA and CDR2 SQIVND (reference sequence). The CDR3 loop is CASSINRDRGNTIYF. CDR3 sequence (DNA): TGTGCCAGTAGTATAAACCGGGACCGTGGAAACACCATATATTTT.

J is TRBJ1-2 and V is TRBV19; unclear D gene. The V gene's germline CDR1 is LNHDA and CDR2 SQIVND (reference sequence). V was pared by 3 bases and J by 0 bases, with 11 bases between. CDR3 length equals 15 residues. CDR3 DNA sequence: TGTGCCAGTAGTATCGGTGGAAGTCCTAACTATGGCTACACCTTC. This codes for CASSIGGSPNYGYTF. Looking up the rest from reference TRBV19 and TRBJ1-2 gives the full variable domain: DGGITQSPKYLFRKEGQNVTLSCEQNLNHDAMYWYRQDPGQGLRLIYYSQIVNDFQKGDIAEGYSVSREKKESFPLTVTSAQKNPTAFYLCASSIGGSPNYGYTFGSGTRLTVV.

CDR3 DNA sequence: TGTGCCAGCAGTTTGGACAGGGTCACTGAAGCTTTCTTT. It translates to CASSLDRVTEAFF. V is TRBV28 and J is TRBJ1-1, with 8 bases aligning to TRBD1. Germline-derived CDR1 and CDR2 are MDHEN and SYDVKM. There are 13 residues in the CDR3. The J segment lost 4 bases and the V segment lost 3 bases, leaving 1 base of the junction unmatched.

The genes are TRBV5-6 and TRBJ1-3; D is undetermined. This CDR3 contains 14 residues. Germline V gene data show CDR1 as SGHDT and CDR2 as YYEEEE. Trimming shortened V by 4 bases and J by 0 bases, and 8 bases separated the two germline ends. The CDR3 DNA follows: TGTGCCAGCAGCGAGTTTATCTCTGGAAACACCATATATTTT. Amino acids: CASSEFISGNTIYF.

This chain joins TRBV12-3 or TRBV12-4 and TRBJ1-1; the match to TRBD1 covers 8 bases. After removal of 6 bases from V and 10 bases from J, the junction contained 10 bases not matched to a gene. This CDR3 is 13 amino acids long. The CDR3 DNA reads TGTGCCAGCAGCCGGACAGGGATAAGATCAGCTTTCTTT. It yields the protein CASSRTGIRSAFF.

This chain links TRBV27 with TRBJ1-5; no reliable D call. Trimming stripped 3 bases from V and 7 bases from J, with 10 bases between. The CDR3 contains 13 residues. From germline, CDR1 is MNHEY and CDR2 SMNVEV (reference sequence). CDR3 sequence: CASSFKGDQPQHF. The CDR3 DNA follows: TGTGCCAGCAGTTTTAAGGGTGACCAGCCCCAGCATTTT.

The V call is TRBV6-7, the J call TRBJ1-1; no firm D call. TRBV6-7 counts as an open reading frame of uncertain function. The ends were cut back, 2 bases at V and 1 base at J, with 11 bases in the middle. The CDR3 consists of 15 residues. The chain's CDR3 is CASSYRRSWNTEAFF. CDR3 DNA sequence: TGTGCCAGCAGTTACCGCCGCTCTTGGAACACTGAAGCTTTCTTT.

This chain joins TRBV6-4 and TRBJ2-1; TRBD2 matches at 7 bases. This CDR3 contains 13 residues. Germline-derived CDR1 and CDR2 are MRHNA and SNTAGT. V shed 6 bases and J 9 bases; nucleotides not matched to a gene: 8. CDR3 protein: CASRRDYGGEQFF. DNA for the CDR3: TGTGCCAGCAGAAGGGACTACGGCGGTGAGCAGTTCTTC.

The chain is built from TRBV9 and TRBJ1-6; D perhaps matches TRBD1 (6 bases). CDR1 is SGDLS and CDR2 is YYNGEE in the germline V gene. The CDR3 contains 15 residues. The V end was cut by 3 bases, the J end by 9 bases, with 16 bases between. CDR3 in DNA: TGTGCCAGCAGCGCAGTGACAGGTGGTAGTTCACCCCTCCACTTT. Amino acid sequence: CASSAVTGGSSPLHF.